What follows are 9 T cell receptor beta chains derived from one specimen sequenced in a study of cytotoxic CD8 clonotypes in ibrutinib-treated CLL. TCRdb's table, derived via immunoSEQ multiplex PCR, lists solely in-frame clones and lacks some. The sample includes under 300,000 clones, approximately 79% of them seen just once. This specimen was PBMCs, taken at disease progression, from a patient treated with ibrutinib. The receptors were sampled from a human donor with chronic lymphocytic leukemia.

The J gene is TRBJ2-2, the V gene TRBV5-1; possible D gene TRBD1, 6 bases. This CDR3 spans 15 amino acids. The V end lost 4 bases, the J end lost 3 bases, and 13 bases lay between the germline ends. Per the germline V gene, CDR1 is SGHRS and CDR2 is YFSETQ. CDR3 in DNA: TGCGCCAGCAGCCCCTGGGACAAGCACACCGGGGAGCTGTTTTTT. Protein sequence: CASSPWDKHTGELFF. The full variable domain, completed using reference TRBV5-1 and TRBJ2-2, is KAGVTQTPRYLIKTRGQQVTLSCSPISGHRSVSWYQQTPGQGLQFLFEYFSETQRNKGNFPGRFSGRQFSNSRSEMNVSTLELGDSALYLCASSPWDKHTGELFFGEGSRLTVL.

This rearrangement joins TRBV28 to TRBJ2-1, with D tentatively TRBD1 or TRBD2 (5 bases each). The CDR3 contains 16 residues. Per the germline V gene, CDR1 is MDHEN and CDR2 is SYDVKM. V was clipped by 3 bases and J by 6 bases, with 18 bases between them. CDR3 sequence: CASSLLSLGLANEQFF. The CDR3 coding sequence is TGTGCCAGCAGTTTGCTTTCGCTGGGGCTAGCCAATGAGCAGTTCTTC.

The chain recombines TRBV12-5 with TRBJ1-2; no definite D call. CDR1 is LGHNT and CDR2 is FRNRAP in the germline V gene. The CDR3 totals 12 residues. Trimming pared 6 bases from V and 6 bases from J, leaving 11 bases between. This CDR3 reads CASGPQVNGYTF. CDR3 DNA sequence: TGTGCTAGTGGCCCCCAGGTAAATGGCTACACCTTC.

The chain joins TRBV5-6 to TRBJ2-3; D call uncertain. The germline gives CDR1 SGHDT, CDR2 YYEEEE. The CDR3 extends over 16 amino acids. V shed 3 bases and J shed 8 bases, with 22 bases lying between them. The CDR3 loop reads CASSSGGIWDSTTQYF. The CDR3 DNA is TGTGCCAGCAGCTCGGGTGGCATCTGGGATTCGACTACGCAGTATTTT.

In this sample, this clone turned up once. J is TRBJ1-1 and V is TRBV27; D is uncertain. The CDR3 loop spans 11 amino acids. The V and J ends lost 3 bases and 8 bases respectively, with 7 bases between them. In germline, CDR1 is MNHEY, CDR2 SMNVEV (reference sequence). CDR3: CASSFGPEAFF. The CDR3 nucleotides read TGTGCCAGCAGTTTTGGTCCAGAAGCTTTCTTT.

This clone was detected only a few times. The chain carries TRBV15 and TRBJ2-1; D possibly uses TRBD1 or TRBD2 (6 bases each). This CDR3 spans 21 amino acids. V shed 3 bases and J shed 3 bases, with 30 bases lying between them. From germline, CDR1 is LNHNV and CDR2 YYDKDF (reference sequence). The CDR3 sequence: CATSRQTGYSPPVAVYNEQFF. CDR3 nucleotides: TGTGCCACCAGCAGGCAAACAGGGTATTCACCGCCGGTAGCGGTCTACAATGAGCAGTTCTTC. The full variable domain, completed using reference TRBV15 and TRBJ2-1, is DAMVIQNPRYQVTQFGKPVTLSCSQTLNHNVMYWYQQKSSQAPKLLFHYYDKDFNNEADTPDNFQSRRPNTSFCFLDIRSPGLGDTAMYLCATSRQTGYSPPVAVYNEQFFGPGTRLTVL.

V is TRBV6-5 and J is TRBJ1-3; TRBD1 agrees at 9 bases. The length of the CDR3 is 15 residues. The ends lost 4 bases at V and 4 bases at J; junction bases unmatched: 5. From germline, CDR1 is MNHEY and CDR2 SVGAGI. The CDR3 DNA follows: TGTGCCAGCAGTTCCGGGACAGGGACGGGAAACACCATATATTTT. Translation gives CASSSGTGTGNTIYF.

The J gene is TRBJ2-7, the V gene TRBV7-2; maybe TRBD2 (6 bases). The CDR3 covers 14 residues. The germline CDR1 and CDR2 sequences are SGHTA and FQGNSA. Deletions cut 3 bases from V and 2 bases from J, with 11 bases between. CDR3 DNA: TGTGCCAGCAGCTTCTCAGGACTAACCTACGAGCAGTACTTC. Translation: CASSFSGLTYEQYF.

The chain uses TRBV6-6 and TRBJ1-5, with 8 bases identical to TRBD1. This CDR3 comprises 14 residues. With 6 bases clipped from V and 5 bases from J, the junction kept 6 bases outside the gene matches. Germline values: CDR1 MNHNY, CDR2 SVGAGI (reference sequence). CDR3 sequence: CASSRQGPHQPQHF. In nucleotides, the CDR3 is TGTGCCAGCAGCCGACAGGGGCCCCATCAGCCCCAGCATTTT.